This TCR beta chain is from a study of T cell changes during pregnancy in multiple sclerosis (dated by TCRdb to the late 2010s). Background on the whole study: Changes in the T cell repertoire over the course of pregnancy were examined in this study in women with multiple sclerosis.

Preparation of the library involved the immunoSEQ multiplex PCR assay. In TCRdb, the immuneACCESS table is reduced to in-frame sequences with V and J assigned. These tables do not hold every clone; where another copy was compared, an unresolved V gene accounts for under half, and the others remain unexplained. In this sample the table shows tens of thousands of clones, roughly 92% of which occur a single time. Clones ranked in the top ten supply approximately 1.2% of the sample. The CDR3, from cysteine to phenylalanine, totals 12 residues. Here the CDR3 DNA is all that survives: 36 bases in frame from base 1. V is pared back by 7 bases and J by 0 bases, with 6 bases lying between the germline termini. Looking up the germline V gene yields CDR1 MDHEN and CDR2 SYDVKM. Comment on this clone: Its antigen remains unidentified. No base-level quality is on record; no much larger clone is a single base apart.

This TCR was sampled from a female donor with multiple sclerosis, enrolled in a pregnancy study. The chain joins TRBV28 to TRBJ1-1, with an unclear D gene assignment. Input material: peripheral blood. In nucleotide form, the sequence is TGTGCCAGCACCGGGGTGAACACTGAAGCTTTCTTT. Its translation is CASTGVNTEAFF. Beyond the CDR3, the reference TRBV28 and TRBJ1-1 genes provide the residues; the full variable domain reads: DVKVTQSSRYLVKRTGEKVFLECVQDMDHENMFWYRQDPGLGLRLIYFSYDVKMKEKGDIPEGYSVSREKKERFSLILESASTNQTSMYLCASTGVNTEAFFGQGTRLTVV.